This T cell receptor (beta chain) was obtained from a study of T-cell reconstitution after alpha-beta-depleted transplantation in children (dated by TCRdb to about 2016). Notes on the research overall: The study quantitatively tracked T-cell immune reconstitution after TCRalphabeta/CD19-depleted allogeneic hematopoietic cell transplantation in children using TCR repertoire profiling.

Library preparation employed PCR. TCRdb names Illumina HiSeq 2500 as the instrument used. To normalize quantification of the TCRbeta repertoire, the TCR libraries were built with molecular barcoding that relied on unique molecular identifiers. In-frame beta chains were kept once TCRdb had trimmed the public reads at Q25 with fastp and called clones with MiXCR. Records with the same CDR3 protein are collapsed into one entry carrying the most frequent genes and DNA. For this sample there are 440,000 or so distinct CDR3 sequences; approximately 10% appear just once. The leading ten clones occupy over 4.5% of the sample. Trimming accounts for 2 bases at V and 7 bases at J, while the number of junction bases matched to no gene is 7. Reading from cysteine to phenylalanine, the CDR3 counts 14 amino acids. Of the read, only the CDR3 DNA is kept; its 42 bases are in frame from base 1. Sequences SNHLY (CDR1) and FYNNEI (CDR2) are obtained from the germline V gene.

About this clonotype: What this receptor recognizes is not known. No much larger clone is present one base from it, and per-base qualities are unavailable.

The chain is encoded by TRBV2 joined to TRBJ2-7; 8 bases in the middle match TRBD1. This TCR derives from a human donor who donated a stem cell graft to a child with acute myeloid leukemia. The specimen comprised PBMCs from the stem cell graft donor, sampled from the stem cell graft. The CDR3 here reads CASSESQGAREQYF. The DNA reads TGTGCCAGCAGTGAATCGCAGGGGGCGCGGGAGCAGTACTTC.